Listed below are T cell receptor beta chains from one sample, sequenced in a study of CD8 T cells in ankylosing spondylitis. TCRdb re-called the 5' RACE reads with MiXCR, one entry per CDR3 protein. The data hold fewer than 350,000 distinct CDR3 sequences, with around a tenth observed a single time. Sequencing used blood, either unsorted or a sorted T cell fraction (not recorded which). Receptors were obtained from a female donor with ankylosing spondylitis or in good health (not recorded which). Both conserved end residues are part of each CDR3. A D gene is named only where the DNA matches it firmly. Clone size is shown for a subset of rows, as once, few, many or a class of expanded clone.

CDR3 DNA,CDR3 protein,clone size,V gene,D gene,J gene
TGCGCCAGCAGCTTACTAACAGGGGGCACAGTCAATGAGCAGTTCTTC,CASSLLTGGTVNEQFF,many,TRBV5-1,TRBD1,TRBJ2-1
TGCAGTGTAACTCGGGGGTTTAGAAGGAACACTGAAGCTTTCTTT,CSVTRGFRRNTEAFF,many,TRBV20-1,-,TRBJ1-1
TGCAGTGCTCGAGGGGGACAGGGCCTGGGAACTGAAGCTTTCTTT,CSARGGQGLGTEAFF,many,TRBV20-1,TRBD1,TRBJ1-1
TGTGCCAGCAGTTTAGGAGCGGGAGGCAATGAGCAGTTCTTC,CASSLGAGGNEQFF,many,TRBV27,TRBD2,TRBJ2-1
TGCAGCGTTGAGGGACTAGCGGGGGAGCCTGAGCAGTTCTTC,CSVEGLAGEPEQFF,many,TRBV29-1,TRBD2,TRBJ2-1
TGCAGTGCTAGACACCTCGGACTAGCGGTCTCCCAAGAGACCCAGTACTTC,CSARHLGLAVSQETQYF,many,TRBV20-1,TRBD2,TRBJ2-5
TGTGCCTGGATCCCGATCCCCGGACAGGGGCCCACTGAAGCTTTCTTT,CAWIPIPGQGPTEAFF,many,TRBV30,TRBD1,TRBJ1-1
TGTGCCAGCAAACAGGGCCAAGAGACCCAGTACTTC,CASKQGQETQYF,many,TRBV6-1,-,TRBJ2-5
TGCGCCAGCAGCTCCCCTCAGTGGGAGCAGTACTTC,CASSSPQWEQYF,many,TRBV5-1,-,TRBJ2-7
TGTGCCAGCAGTTACGGATCGGGGTCTGGAAACACCATATATTTT,CASSYGSGSGNTIYF,-,TRBV6-5,-,TRBJ1-3
TGTGCCAGCAGTTACTCGAGCGGGAGTCACCATGAGCAGTTCTTC,CASSYSSGSHHEQFF,many,TRBV6-5,TRBD2,TRBJ2-1
TGCAGTGCTAGTTGGGAGGAATGGGTCACAGATACGCAGTATTTT,CSASWEEWVTDTQYF,-,TRBV20-1,-,TRBJ2-3
TGTGCCAGCAGCTTTGGAGGGGTGGTCACCGGGGAGCTGTTTTTT,CASSFGGVVTGELFF,many,TRBV5-6,-,TRBJ2-2
TGTGCCAGCAGCCTAGGGACAGGGCTTCCTGTTGAGCAGTTCTTC,CASSLGTGLPVEQFF,many,TRBV7-2,TRBD1,TRBJ2-1
TGTGCCAGCACCCCGGTCAGCTCCTACAATGAGCAGTTCTTC,CASTPVSSYNEQFF,many,TRBV28,-,TRBJ2-1
TGTGCCACCAGTGAGCGCCGCGAGATGGATACGCAGTATTTT,CATSERREMDTQYF,-,TRBV24-1,-,TRBJ2-3
TGCAGTGCGAAGCCAGCGGGGGCATACAATGAGCAGTTCTTC,CSAKPAGAYNEQFF,many,TRBV20-1,TRBD2,TRBJ2-1
TGTGCCATCAGTGAGTCGGCTAGCGCTACCTTGCAGTATTTT,CAISESASATLQYF,many,TRBV10-3,-,TRBJ2-3
TGTGCCAGCAGCTTAGGGGAAACAACTAATGAAAAACTGTTTTTT,CASSLGETTNEKLFF,many,TRBV7-9,-,TRBJ1-4
TGCAGTGCTAGTAGGACAGTCACCTACAATGAGCAGTTCTTC,CSASRTVTYNEQFF,-,TRBV20-1,-,TRBJ2-1
TGCAGCGTCCTAACGTGGGGGGGCAAAAACATTCAGTACTTC,CSVLTWGGKNIQYF,many,TRBV29-1,TRBD2,TRBJ2-4
TGCAGTGCTAGGACGGCCGCTAACTATGGCTACACCTTC,CSARTAANYGYTF,many,TRBV20-1,-,TRBJ1-2
TGTGCCAGCAGGAAGGCTAGCGGGAGACAGTATTCCGGGGCCAACGTCCTGACTTTC,CASRKASGRQYSGANVLTF,-,TRBV27,TRBD2,TRBJ2-6
TGTGCCAGCAGCCCCCGGCGCGCGGGGGGACACTACGAGCAGTACTTC,CASSPRRAGGHYEQYF,-,TRBV7-2,TRBD2,TRBJ2-7
TGCAGCTCAGGGGATAATAGCAATCAGCCCCAGCATTTT,CSSGDNSNQPQHF,many,TRBV20-1,-,TRBJ1-5
TGTGCCACCAGTGACCTTGACAGTTCTGGGGCCAACGTCCTGACTTTC,CATSDLDSSGANVLTF,many,TRBV24-1,-,TRBJ2-6
TGTGCCAGCAGTTCCGTCAGGGGTTCTGGAAACACCATATATTTT,CASSSVRGSGNTIYF,many,TRBV12-3/TRBV12-4,-,TRBJ1-3
TGCAGCGGAAGCCCAGGGGCCGCATACAATGAGCAGTTCTTC,CSGSPGAAYNEQFF,many,TRBV29-1,-,TRBJ2-1
TGCAGTGCTAGAGAGACTAGCGGGGGGACTTTCTACGAGCAGTACTTC,CSARETSGGTFYEQYF,many,TRBV20-1,TRBD2,TRBJ2-7
TGTGCCAGCAGTTTTGTAGGGCGCACAGATACGCAGTATTTT,CASSFVGRTDTQYF,many,TRBV27,-,TRBJ2-3
TGTGCCAGCAGTTACTCGACCCAGGGGGCCTACGAGCAGTACTTC,CASSYSTQGAYEQYF,many,TRBV6-5,TRBD1,TRBJ2-7
TGCAGTGCCCGACTAGCGGGGCAAGAGACCCAGTACTTC,CSARLAGQETQYF,many,TRBV20-1,TRBD2,TRBJ2-5
TGTGCCAGCAGCTTTACAGTCTACGAGCAGTACTTC,CASSFTVYEQYF,many,TRBV7-9,-,TRBJ2-7
TGCGCCAGCAGCTTGGTTGGCAGGGGGCCTGAGCAGTTCTTC,CASSLVGRGPEQFF,many,TRBV5-1,TRBD1,TRBJ2-1
TGTGCCAGCACTCGGGGGGCCGTCACTGAAGCTTTCTTT,CASTRGAVTEAFF,many,TRBV6-1,-,TRBJ1-1
TGCGCCAGCAAGGGCCTCCATTACAATGAGCAGTTCTTC,CASKGLHYNEQFF,many,TRBV5-1,-,TRBJ2-1
TGTGCCATCAGAAGAGGGACAGGGAACACCGGGGAGCTGTTTTTT,CAIRRGTGNTGELFF,many,TRBV10-3,TRBD1,TRBJ2-2
TGTGCCAGCAGCCTCTCACGCGGGGGGCCCGGAGATACGCAGTATTTT,CASSLSRGGPGDTQYF,many,TRBV11-2,TRBD2,TRBJ2-3
TGTGCCACCAGTGTTTTGGGACCCAACACCGGGGAGCTGTTTTTT,CATSVLGPNTGELFF,few,TRBV24-1,-,TRBJ2-2
TGTGCCAGCAGCTTAGAATACCGGGGACGAACTGGAAACACCATATATTTT,CASSLEYRGRTGNTIYF,many,TRBV7-6,-,TRBJ1-3
TGCGCCAGCAGCCAAGCCGGGACAGGGCGGCCAGATACGCAGTATTTT,CASSQAGTGRPDTQYF,-,TRBV5-1,TRBD1,TRBJ2-3
TGTGCCAGCAGCTATAGCGGGACGGTATACAATGAGCAGTTCTTC,CASSYSGTVYNEQFF,few,TRBV7-9,TRBD2,TRBJ2-1
TGTGCCACCAGCAGAACCCTAGCGTTCGATGAGCAGTTCTTC,CATSRTLAFDEQFF,-,TRBV15,-,TRBJ2-1
TGCGCCAGCAGCTTGGGCAGCGGGAACACCGGGGAGCTGTTTTTT,CASSLGSGNTGELFF,many,TRBV5-1,-,TRBJ2-2
TGTGCCAGCAGCTTACGACGAATCGCAGACACGCAGTATTTT,CASSLRRIADTQYF,few,TRBV7-2,-,TRBJ2-3
TGCAGTGCTAGAGATCCGACAGGGGGCACTTGGAACATTCAGTACTTC,CSARDPTGGTWNIQYF,many,TRBV20-1,TRBD1,TRBJ2-4
TGCAGCGTTCCCTGGACAGGGAATACAGATACGCAGTATTTT,CSVPWTGNTDTQYF,many,TRBV29-1,TRBD1,TRBJ2-3
TGCGCCAGCAGCTTAGACGACGAGCAGTACTTC,CASSLDDEQYF,many,TRBV5-1,-,TRBJ2-7
TGCAGTGCTACCCCGGGACTAGCGGGAGTGGGCACAGATACGCAGTATTTT,CSATPGLAGVGTDTQYF,many,TRBV20-1,TRBD2,TRBJ2-3
TGCAGTGCTTTAACAGGGGGAGGATACCGGGAGCAGTTCTTC,CSALTGGGYREQFF,few,TRBV20-1,TRBD1,TRBJ2-1
TGCAGTGCGCCGCCCCAGGAGGCCTATGGCTACACCTTC,CSAPPQEAYGYTF,many,TRBV20-1,-,TRBJ1-2
TGCGCCAGCGGATTAGGGGGCGAGCAGTACTTC,CASGLGGEQYF,many,TRBV5-1,-,TRBJ2-7
TGTGCCAGCAGCTTTCCCGGACTAGCGGGAGCCCAGTACTTC,CASSFPGLAGAQYF,few,TRBV7-2,TRBD2,TRBJ2-5
TGTGCCAGCAGCACCAACAGGGAGGGAACGCCGGAAAAACTGTTTTTT,CASSTNREGTPEKLFF,many,TRBV5-5,-,TRBJ1-4
TGTGCCAGCAGCACGGGTGGGACTAGCGGGAGTAATGAGCAGTTCTTC,CASSTGGTSGSNEQFF,-,TRBV5-5,TRBD2,TRBJ2-1
TGTGCCAGCAGTTTACTCGCTCCACGGGGAGATACGCAGTATTTT,CASSLLAPRGDTQYF,many,TRBV28,-,TRBJ2-3
TGTGCCAGCAGCTCCAACACCCGCGGCGAGACCCAGTACTTC,CASSSNTRGETQYF,many,TRBV12-3/TRBV12-4,-,TRBJ2-5
TGCAGCGGGGCCAGACTGAACACTGAAGCTTTCTTT,CSGARLNTEAFF,many,TRBV29-1,-,TRBJ1-1
TGCGCCAGCAGCAACAGGGGCGGCGGACCCTCCTACGAGCAGTACTTC,CASSNRGGGPSYEQYF,many,TRBV10-2,TRBD1,TRBJ2-7